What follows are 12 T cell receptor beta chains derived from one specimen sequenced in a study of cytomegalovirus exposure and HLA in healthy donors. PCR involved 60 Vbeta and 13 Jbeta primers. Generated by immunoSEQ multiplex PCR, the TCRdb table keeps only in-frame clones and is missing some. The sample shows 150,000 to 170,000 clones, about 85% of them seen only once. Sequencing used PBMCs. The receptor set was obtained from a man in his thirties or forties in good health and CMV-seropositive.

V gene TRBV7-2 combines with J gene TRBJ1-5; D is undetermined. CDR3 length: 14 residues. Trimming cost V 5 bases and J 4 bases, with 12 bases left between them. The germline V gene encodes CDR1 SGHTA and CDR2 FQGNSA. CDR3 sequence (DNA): TGTGCCAGCAGCACTCGGTCCGGTAATCAGCCCCAGCATTTT. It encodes CASSTRSGNQPQHF.

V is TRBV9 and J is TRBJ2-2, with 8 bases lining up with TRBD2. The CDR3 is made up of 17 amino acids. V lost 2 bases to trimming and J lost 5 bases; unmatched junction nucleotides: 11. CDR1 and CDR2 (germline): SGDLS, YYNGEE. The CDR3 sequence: CASSVSGGGGRTGELFF. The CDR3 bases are TGTGCCAGCAGCGTTTCCGGGGGGGGAGGCCGGACCGGGGAGCTGTTTTTT.

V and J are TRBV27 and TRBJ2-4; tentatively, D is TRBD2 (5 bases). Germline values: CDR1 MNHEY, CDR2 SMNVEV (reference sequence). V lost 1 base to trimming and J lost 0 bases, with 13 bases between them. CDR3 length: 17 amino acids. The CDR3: CASSLWRLRLAKNIQYF. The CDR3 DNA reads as TGTGCCAGCAGTTTATGGAGGCTCCGGCTAGCCAAAAACATTCAGTACTTC.

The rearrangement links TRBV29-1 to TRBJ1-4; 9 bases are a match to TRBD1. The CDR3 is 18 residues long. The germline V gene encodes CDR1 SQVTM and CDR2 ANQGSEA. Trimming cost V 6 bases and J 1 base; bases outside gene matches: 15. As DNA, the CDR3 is TGCAGCGTCTTCACCGGGACAGGGTCCCTTGTAACTAATGAAAAACTGTTTTTT. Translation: CSVFTGTGSLVTNEKLFF.

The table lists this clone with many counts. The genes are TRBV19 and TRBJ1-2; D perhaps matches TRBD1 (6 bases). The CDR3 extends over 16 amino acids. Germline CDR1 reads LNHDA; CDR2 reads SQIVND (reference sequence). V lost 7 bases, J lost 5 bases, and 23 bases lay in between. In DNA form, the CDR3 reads TGTGCCAGTAACCCCGCGGGGGGGGGCGTTCGTTATGGCTACACCTTC. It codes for CASNPAGGGVRYGYTF.

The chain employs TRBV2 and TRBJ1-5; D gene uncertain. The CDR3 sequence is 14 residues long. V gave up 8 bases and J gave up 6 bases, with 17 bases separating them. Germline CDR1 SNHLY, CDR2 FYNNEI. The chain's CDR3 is CASVTEGGVQPQHF. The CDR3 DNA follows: TGTGCCAGCGTAACTGAAGGCGGGGTTCAGCCCCAGCATTTT.

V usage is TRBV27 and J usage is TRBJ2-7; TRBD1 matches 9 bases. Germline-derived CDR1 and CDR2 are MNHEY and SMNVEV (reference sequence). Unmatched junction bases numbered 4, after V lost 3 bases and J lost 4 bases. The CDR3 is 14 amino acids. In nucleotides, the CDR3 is TGTGCCAGCAGTTTCGACAGGGGGAGGTACGAGCAGTACTTC. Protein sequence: CASSFDRGRYEQYF.

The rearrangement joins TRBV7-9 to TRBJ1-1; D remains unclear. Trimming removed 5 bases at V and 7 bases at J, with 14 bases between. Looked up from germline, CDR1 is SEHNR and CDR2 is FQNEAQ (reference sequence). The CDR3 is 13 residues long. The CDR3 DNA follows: TGTGCCAGCAGCCTTAGTGAGCGGTATGAAGCTTTCTTT. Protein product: CASSLSERYEAFF.

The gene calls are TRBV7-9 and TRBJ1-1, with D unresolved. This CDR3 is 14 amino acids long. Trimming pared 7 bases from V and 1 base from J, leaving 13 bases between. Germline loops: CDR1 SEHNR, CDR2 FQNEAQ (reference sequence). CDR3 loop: CASIPSGGNTEAFF. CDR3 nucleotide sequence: TGTGCCAGCATCCCCAGCGGAGGGAACACTGAAGCTTTCTTT.

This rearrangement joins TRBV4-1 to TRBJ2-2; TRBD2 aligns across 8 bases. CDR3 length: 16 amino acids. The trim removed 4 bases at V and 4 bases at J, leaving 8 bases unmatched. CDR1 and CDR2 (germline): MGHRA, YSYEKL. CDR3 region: CASSLSGNRVTGELFF. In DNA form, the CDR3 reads TGCGCCAGCAGCCTTAGCGGGAATCGGGTCACCGGGGAGCTGTTTTTT.

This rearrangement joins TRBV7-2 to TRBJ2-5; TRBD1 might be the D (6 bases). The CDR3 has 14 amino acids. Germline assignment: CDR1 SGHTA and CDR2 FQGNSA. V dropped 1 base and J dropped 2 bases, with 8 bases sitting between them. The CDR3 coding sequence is TGTGCCAGCAGCTTAGGGGGGCCGCAAGAGACCCAGTACTTC. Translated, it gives CASSLGGPQETQYF.

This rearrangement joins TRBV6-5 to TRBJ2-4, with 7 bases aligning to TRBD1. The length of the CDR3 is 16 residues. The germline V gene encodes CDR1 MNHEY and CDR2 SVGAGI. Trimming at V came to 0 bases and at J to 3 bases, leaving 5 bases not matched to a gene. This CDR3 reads CASSYSGGSVKNIQYF. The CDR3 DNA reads TGTGCCAGCAGTTACTCAGGGGGCTCGGTCAAAAACATTCAGTACTTC.